This T cell receptor (beta chain) was documented in a study of shared clonotypes between healthy human individuals. General study points: Sampling used blood alone; tissue repertoires probably differ.

All donors qualified as healthy HIV-negative adults and had experienced no recent acute infections or vaccinations. With regard to this clone: Its matching antigen is unknown.

Trimming shortened V by 0 bases and J by 5 bases, and 10 bases separated the two germline ends. Germline V lookup: CDR1 GTSNPN, CDR2 SVGIG (reference sequence). The CDR3 spans 14 residues. Ten immunoSEQ deep assay plates were used to sequence the DNA of unsorted PBMCs. The assay was immunoSEQ multiplex PCR, and TCRdb's table has in-frame clones only and misses some. Counted here are hundreds of thousands of clones, roughly 77% occurring once; the ten biggest clones make up roughly 13%. The TCR originated in a woman in her forties in good health. Some clones in this sample may be carry-over from other donors' samples. The chain is built from TRBV30 and TRBJ1-4; no reliable D call. The sample taken for sequencing was PBMCs. CDR3 DNA sequence: TGTGCCTGGAGTGTACGGCGGGTGAATGAAAAACTGTTTTTT. This gives the protein CAWSVRRVNEKLFF. The full variable domain, with the rest looked up from reference TRBV30 and TRBJ1-4, is SQTIHQWPATLVQPVGSPLSLECTVEGTSNPNLYWYRQAAGRGLQLLFYSVGIGQISSEVPQNLSASRPQDRQFILSSKKLLLSDSGFYLCAWSVRRVNEKLFFGSGTQLSVL.